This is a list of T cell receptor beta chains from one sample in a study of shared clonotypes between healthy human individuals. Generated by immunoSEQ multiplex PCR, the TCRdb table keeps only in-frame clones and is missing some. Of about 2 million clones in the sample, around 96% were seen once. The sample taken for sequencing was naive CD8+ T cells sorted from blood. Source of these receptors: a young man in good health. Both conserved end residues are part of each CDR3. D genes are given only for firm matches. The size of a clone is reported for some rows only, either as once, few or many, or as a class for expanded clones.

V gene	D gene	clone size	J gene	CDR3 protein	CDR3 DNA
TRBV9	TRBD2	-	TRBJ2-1	CASSVGGGYNEQFF	TGTGCCAGCAGCGTTGGCGGGGGATACAATGAGCAGTTCTTC
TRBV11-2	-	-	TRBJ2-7	CASSSRLHEQYF	TGTGCCAGCAGCTCCCGCCTGCACGAGCAGTACTTC
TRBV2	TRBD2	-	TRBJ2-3	CASSVVGSGGNTDTQYF	TGTGCCAGCAGTGTGGTTGGGAGCGGGGGTAATACAGATACGCAGTATTTT
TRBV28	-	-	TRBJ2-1	CASSSVDTANEQFF	TGTGCCAGCAGTTCCGTTGACACGGCTAATGAGCAGTTCTTC
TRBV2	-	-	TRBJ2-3	CASNPPWGTSTDTQYF	TGTGCCAGCAACCCCCCATGGGGGACTAGCACAGATACGCAGTATTTT
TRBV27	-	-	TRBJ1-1	CASAPTTSGGTEAFF	TGTGCCAGCGCCCCCACGACTTCCGGGGGAACTGAAGCTTTCTTT
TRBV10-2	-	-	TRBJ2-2	CASYTGELFF	TGCGCCAGTTACACCGGGGAGCTGTTTTTT
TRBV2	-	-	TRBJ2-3	CASSLGQTSTDTQYF	TGTGCCAGCAGTTTAGGCCAAACTAGCACAGATACGCAGTATTTT
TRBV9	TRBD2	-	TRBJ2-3	CASSFSGGDTDTQYF	TGTGCCAGCAGTTTTAGCGGGGGGGACACAGATACGCAGTATTTT
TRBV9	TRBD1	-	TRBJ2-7	CASSDTGDRSDEQYF	TGTGCCAGCAGCGACACAGGGGATAGAAGCGACGAGCAGTACTTC
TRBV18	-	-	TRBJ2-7	CATSEGRAYEQYF	TGTGCCACCAGCGAGGGCAGGGCCTACGAGCAGTACTTC
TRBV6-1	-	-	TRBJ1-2	CASTSSGFGYTF	TGTGCCAGCACCAGTAGCGGATTTGGCTACACCTTC
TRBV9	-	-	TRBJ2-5	CASSLDSDETQYF	TGTGCCAGCAGCCTTGACAGCGATGAGACCCAGTACTTC
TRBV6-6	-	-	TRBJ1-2	CASSYDPTMQNYGYTF	TGTGCCAGCAGTTACGACCCGACGATGCAAAACTATGGCTACACCTTC
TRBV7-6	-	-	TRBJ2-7	CASSLSQGAAYEQYF	TGTGCCAGCAGCTTAAGTCAAGGGGCCGCCTACGAGCAGTACTTC
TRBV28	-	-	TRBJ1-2	CASSPSLWTESRYGYTF	TGTGCCAGCAGTCCTAGCTTGTGGACAGAATCTCGCTATGGCTACACCTTC
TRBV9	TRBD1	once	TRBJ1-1	CASSVGTGGSEAFF	TGTGCCAGCAGCGTAGGCACAGGGGGGTCTGAAGCTTTCTTT
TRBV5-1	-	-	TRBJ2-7	CASSLAYSSYEQYF	TGCGCCAGCAGCTTGGCCTACAGCTCCTACGAGCAGTACTTC
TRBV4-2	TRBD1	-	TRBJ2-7	CASSRGTGEYEQYF	TGTGCCAGCAGTAGAGGGACAGGGGAATACGAGCAGTACTTC
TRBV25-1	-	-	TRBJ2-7	CASSDLSYEQYF	TGTGCCAGCAGTGACTTGTCCTACGAGCAGTACTTC
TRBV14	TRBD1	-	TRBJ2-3	CASSETGLGTDTQYF	TGTGCCAGCAGCGAGACAGGGCTTGGCACAGATACGCAGTATTTT
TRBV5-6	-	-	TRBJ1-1	CASSWGSANTEAFF	TGTGCCAGCAGCTGGGGGTCAGCGAACACTGAAGCTTTCTTT
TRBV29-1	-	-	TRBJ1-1	CSVETGMNTEAFF	TGCAGCGTTGAAACAGGGATGAACACTGAAGCTTTCTTT
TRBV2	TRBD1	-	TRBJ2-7	CASSTGQHYEQYF	TGTGCCAGCAGCACGGGACAGCACTACGAGCAGTACTTC
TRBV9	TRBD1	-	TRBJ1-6	CASSSDRGLNSPLHF	TGTGCCAGCAGCTCAGACAGGGGGCTCAATTCACCCCTCCACTTT
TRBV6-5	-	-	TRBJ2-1	CASSKGFGNEQFF	TGTGCCAGCAGTAAAGGGTTCGGGAATGAGCAGTTCTTC
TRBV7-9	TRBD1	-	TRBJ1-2	CASSSGGSDYGYTF	TGTGCCAGCAGCTCAGGGGGTTCGGACTATGGCTACACCTTC
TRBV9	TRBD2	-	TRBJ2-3	CASSVAGLAGEGDTQYF	TGTGCCAGCAGCGTAGCTGGCCTAGCGGGGGAGGGAGATACGCAGTATTTT
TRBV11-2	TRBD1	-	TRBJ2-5	CASSYGQGETQYF	TGTGCCAGCAGCTACGGACAGGGTGAGACCCAGTACTTC
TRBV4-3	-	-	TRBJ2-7	CASSQDPWGTSRLYEQYF	TGCGCCAGCAGCCAAGACCCATGGGGAACTAGCAGGCTCTACGAGCAGTACTTC
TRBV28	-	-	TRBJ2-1	CASSPPPPRNEQFF	TGTGCCAGCAGTCCACCACCCCCCCGGAATGAGCAGTTCTTC
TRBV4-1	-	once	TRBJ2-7	CASSQDVAQSTYEQYF	TGCGCCAGCAGCCAAGACGTCGCACAGTCGACCTACGAGCAGTACTTC
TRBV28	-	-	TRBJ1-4	CASSLSPIQGLNEKLFF	TGTGCCAGCAGTTTATCCCCCATTCAGGGACTTAATGAAAAACTGTTTTTT
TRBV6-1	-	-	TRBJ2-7	CASRRTGNYEQYF	TGTGCCAGCAGGAGAACAGGGAACTACGAGCAGTACTTC
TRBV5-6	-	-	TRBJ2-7	CASTYLGGEQYF	TGTGCCAGCACTTATTTGGGGGGCGAGCAGTACTTC
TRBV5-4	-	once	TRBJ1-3	CASSEAWSGAGNTIYF	TGTGCCAGCAGCGAGGCTTGGTCGGGGGCTGGAAACACCATATATTTT
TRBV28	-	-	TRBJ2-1	CAVEGSVNVNEQFF	TGTGCCGTGGAGGGGTCAGTAAATGTGAATGAGCAGTTCTTC
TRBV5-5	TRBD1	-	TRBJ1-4	CASSLGIVTGDEKLFF	TGTGCCAGCAGCTTGGGTATTGTGACAGGGGATGAAAAACTGTTTTTT
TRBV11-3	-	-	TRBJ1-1	CASSLSGEAGNTEAFF	TGTGCCAGCAGCTTAAGTGGGGAAGCCGGGAACACTGAAGCTTTCTTT
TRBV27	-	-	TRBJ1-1	CASSSGFETFF	TGTGCCAGCAGCTCAGGGTTCGAAACTTTCTTT
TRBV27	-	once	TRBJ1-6	CASSSGTVSYNSPLHF	TGTGCCAGCAGCTCTGGGACCGTCTCCTATAATTCACCCCTCCACTTT
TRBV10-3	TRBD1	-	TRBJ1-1	CAISSLELQGWDTEAFF	TGTGCCATCAGTTCCTTAGAACTACAGGGGTGGGACACTGAAGCTTTCTTT
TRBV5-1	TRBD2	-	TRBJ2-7	CASSLRGSGGFPYEQYF	TGCGCCAGCAGCCTCCGGGGTAGCGGGGGCTTCCCCTACGAGCAGTACTTC
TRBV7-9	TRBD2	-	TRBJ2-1	CASTFPPGLAGPEQFF	TGTGCCAGCACCTTCCCTCCGGGACTAGCGGGGCCTGAGCAGTTCTTC
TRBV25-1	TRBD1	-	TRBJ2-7	CASSEPGQGIYEQYF	TGTGCCAGCAGTGAACCGGGACAGGGCATCTACGAGCAGTACTTC
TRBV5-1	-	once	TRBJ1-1	CASSLGSGTANTEAFF	TGCGCCAGCAGCTTGGGGTCCGGGACCGCGAACACTGAAGCTTTCTTT
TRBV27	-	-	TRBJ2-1	CASSPGPPGYNEQFF	TGTGCCAGCAGCCCGGGACCCCCGGGGTACAATGAGCAGTTCTTC
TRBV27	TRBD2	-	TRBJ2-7	CASSPGGSWAYEQYF	TGTGCCAGCAGCCCGGGGGGATCCTGGGCCTACGAGCAGTACTTC
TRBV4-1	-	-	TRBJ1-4	CASSQDSSGTNEKLFF	TGCGCCAGCAGCCAAGACTCTAGCGGAACTAATGAAAAACTGTTTTTT
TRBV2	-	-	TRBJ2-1	CASTQLLEGFF	TGTGCCAGCACTCAACTACTAGAGGGATTCTTC
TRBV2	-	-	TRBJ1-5	CASTVGYSNQPQHF	TGTGCCAGTACCGTTGGATATAGCAATCAGCCCCAGCATTTT